The 30 T cell receptor beta chains below all came from one sample that was sequenced in a study of blood T cells in healthy people across ages. For the second PCR, which ran for roughly 7 to 11 cycles, a sample-barcoded 5' primer and a J-beta primer mix were used. MiXCR, run by TCRdb on the 5' RACE reads, gives a single entry per CDR3 protein. The data show 800,000 to 1,000,000 distinct CDR3 sequences, with around 49% seen just once and around 15% held by the top ten. The sample was blood. All receptors come from a man aged 25 to 45 in good health.

The chain couples TRBV6-5 to TRBJ2-7, with D maybe TRBD1 (7 bases). Germline V gives CDR1 MNHEY, CDR2 SVGAGI. Trimming shortened V by 0 bases and J by 5 bases, and 20 bases separated the two germline ends. The CDR3 loop spans 17 amino acids. CDR3 bases: TGTGCCAGCAGTTACTCGATCGGGCGGCAGGGGGGCGACGAGCAGTACTTC. It specifies CASSYSIGRQGGDEQYF.

This clonotype came up a few times. This sequence joins TRBV29-1 and TRBJ2-3; maybe TRBD2 (6 bases). The CDR3 has 13 residues. Germline lookup yields CDR1 SQVTM and CDR2 ANQGSEA. V shed 6 bases and J shed 6 bases, with 16 bases lying between them. CDR3 loop: CSVSRGLGDTQYF. The CDR3 DNA reads as TGCAGCGTCTCCCGGGGGTTAGGCGATACGCAGTATTTT.

In the case of this clonotype: Germline and junction disagree at one end, which may indicate a read error. This chain connects TRBV5-1 to TRBJ2-3; D is possibly TRBD2 (5 bases). The CDR3 runs to 14 residues. CDR1 is SGHRS, CDR2 YFSETQ, per germline. The CDR3 region is CASSLSGELDTQYF. The CDR3 DNA is TGCGCCAGTAGCTTGTCCGGGGAATTGGATACGCAGTATTTT.

Concerning this clonotype itself: An end of the junction differs from the germline gene, which may be a read error. The V and J genes are TRBV9 and TRBJ2-3; 8 bases match TRBD2. The V gene's germline CDR1 is SGDLS and CDR2 YYNGEE. This CDR3 is 14 amino acids long. The DNA for the CDR3 is TGTACCAGCAGCGTAGCGGGAAGCACAGATACGCAGTATTTT. Its translation: CTSSVAGSTDTQYF.

The V call is TRBV10-3, the J call TRBJ2-5; 9 bases fit TRBD1. TRBJ2-7 explains the end of the DNA better; the J call may be wrong. Germline CDR1 and CDR2: ENHRY and SYGVKD. The CDR3 covers 15 residues. CDR3 loop: CAISEFYDRGYEQYF. CDR3 in DNA: TGTGCCATCAGTGAGTTCTATGACAGGGGGTACGAGCAGTACTTC.

This clonotype was seen only a few times. The chain employs TRBV29-1 and TRBJ1-6; D is perhaps TRBD1 (5 bases). Between the trimmed V and J ends, which lost 6 bases and 10 bases, there was a span of 16 bases. CDR3 length: 13 residues. Germline CDR1 and CDR2: SQVTM and ANQGSEA. The CDR3 coding sequence is TGCAGCGTGCGGCGGGACGACTCGTCACCCCTCCACTTT. Translated, it gives CSVRRDDSSPLHF.

The rearrangement uses TRBV12-3 or TRBV12-4 and TRBJ2-4, with D possibly matching TRBD1 (5 bases). V was cut by 1 base and J by 7 bases, with 14 bases left in between. This CDR3 comprises 15 residues. CDR3 sequence: CASSLEPAPGNIQYF. The CDR3 DNA sequence: TGTGCCAGCAGTTTAGAGCCAGCCCCAGGGAACATTCAGTACTTC.

The rearrangement links TRBV29-1 to TRBJ1-2, with no clear D. CDR3 size: 13 residues. Trimming took 3 bases from V and 5 from J, leaving 13 bases between them. The germline V gene has CDR1 SQVTM and CDR2 ANQGSEA. The CDR3 region is CSVDPGSAYGYTF. The DNA for the CDR3 is TGCAGCGTTGACCCGGGGTCAGCGTATGGCTACACCTTC.

This chain joins TRBV11-2 and TRBJ2-3; a weak D match, TRBD2 (5 bases). Per germline, CDR1 SGHAT and CDR2 FQNNGV. The CDR3 has 15 residues. V shed 6 bases and J shed 0 bases, with 13 bases lying between them. The CDR3 nucleotides are TGTGCCAGCAGTAATCTCGGGGATAGCACAGATACGCAGTATTTT. Amino acid sequence: CASSNLGDSTDTQYF.

The V gene is TRBV6-2 or TRBV6-3, the J gene TRBJ2-7; maybe TRBD2 (6 bases). CDR1 and CDR2 (germline): MNHEY, SVGEGT. This CDR3 comprises 16 residues. V was clipped by 4 bases and J by 1 base, with 17 bases between them. CDR3 amino acids: CASSSISEGRSYEQYF. The CDR3 DNA is TGTGCCAGCAGTTCTATATCGGAGGGAAGGTCCTACGAGCAGTACTTC.

The chain couples TRBV10-3 to TRBJ2-1; no clear D gene. V dropped 4 bases and J dropped 8 bases, with 12 bases sitting between them. CDR1 ENHRY and CDR2 SYGVKD come from the germline V gene. CDR3 length equals 13 residues. The CDR3 DNA is TGTGCCATCAGTGCGGGTAATTTGGATGAGCAGTTCTTC. It codes for CAISAGNLDEQFF.

This chain uses TRBV6-1 with TRBJ2-3; 7 bases agree with TRBD1. Germline-derived CDR1 and CDR2 are MNHNS and SASEGT. The CDR3 totals 14 residues. J was trimmed by 6 bases and V by 0 bases; bases with no gene match: 3. CDR3 sequence: CASSEAAGGDTQYF. In DNA form, the CDR3 reads TGTGCCAGCAGTGAAGCAGCAGGGGGTGATACGCAGTATTTT.

The V gene is TRBV10-3, the J gene TRBJ2-3; D is unclear. There are 14 residues in the CDR3. Per the germline V gene, CDR1 is ENHRY and CDR2 is SYGVKD. V dropped 3 bases and J dropped 2 bases, with 9 bases sitting between them. The CDR3 loop is CAISEDDFTDTQYF. DNA of the CDR3: TGTGCCATCAGTGAAGACGACTTCACAGATACGCAGTATTTT.

This clonotype came up a few times. This rearrangement joins TRBV5-6 to TRBJ2-1, with 11 bases aligning to TRBD2. With 2 bases clipped from V and 5 bases from J, the junction kept 3 bases outside the gene matches. This CDR3 is built from 15 residues. Germline values: CDR1 SGHDT, CDR2 YYEEEE. The CDR3 loop is CASSFTSGSNNEQFF. CDR3 coding DNA: TGTGCCAGCAGCTTTACTAGCGGGAGCAACAATGAGCAGTTCTTC.

The chain is built from TRBV6-5 and TRBJ1-1; weak D call: TRBD1 (5 bases). Germline V gives CDR1 MNHEY, CDR2 SVGAGI. V gave up 8 bases and J gave up 1 base, with 11 bases separating them. The CDR3 totals 13 residues. As DNA, the CDR3 is TGTGCCAGCGGGGGGGGGGAGAACACTGAAGCTTTCTTT. It translates to CASGGGENTEAFF.

This clonotype came up once. The chain couples TRBV20-1 to TRBJ2-1; weak D call: TRBD2 (5 bases). V lost 6 bases and J 1 base, leaving 7 bases between the germline ends. Germline V gives CDR1 DFQATT, CDR2 SNEGSKA (reference sequence). The CDR3 spans 12 residues. The CDR3 sequence is CSAPGSYNEQFF. As DNA, the CDR3 is TGCAGTGCCCCGGGGTCCTACAATGAGCAGTTCTTC.

The chain links TRBV3-1 to TRBJ1-2, with D hard to call. The CDR3 has 14 residues. Trimming removed 2 bases from V and 4 bases from J, with 11 bases in between. Germline V gene data show CDR1 as LGHDT and CDR2 as YNNKEL (reference sequence). The CDR3 DNA reads TGTGCCAGCAGCCAACAGGACTGGGGCTATGGCTACACCTTC. This sequence encodes CASSQQDWGYGYTF. The full variable domain, with the rest looked up from reference TRBV3-1 and TRBJ1-2, is DTAVSQTPKYLVTQMGNDKSIKCEQNLGHDTMYWYKQDSKKFLKIMFSYNNKELIINETVPNRFSPKSPDKAHLNLHINSLELGDSAVYFCASSQQDWGYGYTFGSGTRLTVV.

The V and J genes are TRBV5-1 and TRBJ2-3, with D perhaps TRBD2 (5 bases). Germline V gene data show CDR1 as SGHRS and CDR2 as YFSETQ. The V gene lost 4 bases and the J gene lost 4 bases, with 10 bases spanning the gap. This CDR3 region has 13 residues. CDR3 DNA: TGCGCCAGCAGCAACGGACTCTCAGATACGCAGTATTTT. Translated, it gives CASSNGLSDTQYF.

This clonotype came up a few times. The chain has TRBV12-3 or TRBV12-4 and TRBJ2-1; D unclear. The V end lost 1 base, the J end lost 10 bases, and 11 bases lay between the germline ends. CDR3 length equals 13 residues. Written as DNA, the CDR3 is TGTGCCAGCAGTTTAGAATCCCCCTCAGAGCAGTTCTTC. It translates to CASSLESPSEQFF.

J is TRBJ2-3 and V is TRBV20-1; TRBD2 aligns across 14 bases. V gave up 5 bases and J gave up 4 bases; unmatched junction bases: 2. The germline V gene encodes CDR1 DFQATT and CDR2 SNEGSKA (reference sequence). The CDR3 totals 14 residues. The CDR3 sequence: CSASTSGGADTQYF. As DNA, the CDR3 is TGCAGTGCTTCGACTAGCGGGGGGGCAGATACGCAGTATTTT.

A few counts support this clonotype. The rearrangement links TRBV4-1 to TRBJ1-2, with D hard to call. Trimming shortened V by 6 bases and J by 2 bases, and 16 bases separated the two germline ends. The CDR3 has 15 residues. The germline CDR1 and CDR2 sequences are MGHRA and YSYEKL. The CDR3 coding sequence is TGCGCCAGCAGTTCCCTGGACGGCAAGAACTATGGCTACACCTTC. This gives the protein CASSSLDGKNYGYTF.

The chain has TRBV4-2 and TRBJ2-1; no clear D. V was trimmed by 0 bases and J by 4 bases, leaving 16 bases between them. The germline gives CDR1 LGHNA, CDR2 YNFKEQ. This CDR3 comprises 17 residues. The chain's CDR3 is CASSQDLGLSAYNEQFF. Written as DNA, the CDR3 is TGTGCCAGCAGCCAAGATTTGGGTTTATCAGCTTACAATGAGCAGTTCTTC.

The genes are TRBV5-1 and TRBJ2-3; D remains unclear. The ends were cut back, 3 bases at V and 5 bases at J, with 13 bases in the middle. This CDR3 is built from 14 residues. CDR1 is SGHRS and CDR2 is YFSETQ in the germline V gene. DNA for the CDR3: TGCGCCAGCAGCTCGGCCGGTGACGTAGATACGCAGTATTTT. Translation gives CASSSAGDVDTQYF.

This clonotype occurred a few times. The genes are TRBV6-5 and TRBJ2-7; D uncertain. Trimming removed 4 bases at V and 2 bases at J, with 12 bases between. Germline V gene sequence: CDR1 MNHEY, CDR2 SVGAGI. The CDR3 spans 14 residues. CDR3 nucleotide sequence: TGTGCCAGCAGTTTGGGAAATCAACCCTACGAGCAGTACTTC. This sequence encodes CASSLGNQPYEQYF.

This chain joins TRBV7-9 and TRBJ2-3, with TRBD1 matching 10 bases. V lost 5 bases and J lost 3; bases outside the gene matches: 11. Germline CDR1 and CDR2: SEHNR and FQNEAQ (reference sequence). The length of the CDR3 is 17 residues. DNA of the CDR3: TGTGCCAGCAGCCTTGGCCGACAGGGGGCGTTGACAGATACGCAGTATTTT. This gives the protein CASSLGRQGALTDTQYF.

This clonotype was seen more than once but under ten times. This chain connects TRBV5-1 to TRBJ2-3, with TRBD2 matching over 8 bases. The CDR3 loop spans 14 amino acids. Germline CDR1 reads SGHRS; CDR2 reads YFSETQ. V shed 2 bases and J 2 bases; nucleotides not matched to a gene: 1. CDR3 protein: CASSFSGTTDTQYF. For the CDR3, the DNA is TGCGCCAGCAGCTTTAGCGGGACCACAGATACGCAGTATTTT. Full variable domain (remainder filled in from reference TRBV5-1 and TRBJ2-3): KAGVTQTPRYLIKTRGQQVTLSCSPISGHRSVSWYQQTPGQGLQFLFEYFSETQRNKGNFPGRFSGRQFSNSRSEMNVSTLELGDSALYLCASSFSGTTDTQYFGPGTRLTVL.

The rearrangement links TRBV20-1 to TRBJ1-2, with 10 bases lining up with TRBD1. This CDR3 region has 14 residues. Germline values: CDR1 DFQATT, CDR2 SNEGSKA (reference sequence). The V and J ends lost 1 base and 3 bases, in that order; junction bases with no gene match: 2. The CDR3 sequence: CSARGTGGHYGYTF. In DNA form, the CDR3 reads TGCAGTGCTAGAGGGACAGGGGGACACTATGGCTACACCTTC.

As concerns this clonotype: A much bigger clone sits one base away, suggesting this may be a read error. This chain uses TRBV4-1 with TRBJ2-4; TRBD1 is a possible D gene (6 bases). The length of the CDR3 is 15 residues. The V end was cut by 5 bases, the J end by 7 bases, with 18 bases between. Germline loops: CDR1 MGHRA, CDR2 YSYEKL. CDR3 amino acids: CASSSQTGGMNIQYF. The DNA of the CDR3 is TGCGCCAGCAGCTCCCAGACAGGTGGTATGAACATTCAGTACTTC.

The chain uses TRBV6-6 and TRBJ2-1, with D tentatively TRBD2 (5 bases). Trimming removed 6 bases at V and 2 bases at J, with 17 bases between. The length of the CDR3 is 16 residues. Germline CDR1 and CDR2: MNHNY and SVGAGI (reference sequence). The CDR3, as DNA: TGTGCCAGCAGCCCCAAATTGAGCGGAACCTACAATGAGCAGTTCTTC. It encodes CASSPKLSGTYNEQFF.

This clonotype was seen only a few times. The chain combines TRBV20-1 with TRBJ2-5; D assignment may be TRBD1 or TRBD2 (6 bases each). V lost 5 bases and J 5 bases, leaving 18 bases between the germline ends. This CDR3 contains 14 residues. The germline V gene encodes CDR1 DFQATT and CDR2 SNEGSKA (reference sequence). CDR3 residues: CSAQPRRGRETQYF. CDR3 nucleotides: TGCAGTGCTCAACCCCGAAGGGGGAGGGAGACCCAGTACTTC.